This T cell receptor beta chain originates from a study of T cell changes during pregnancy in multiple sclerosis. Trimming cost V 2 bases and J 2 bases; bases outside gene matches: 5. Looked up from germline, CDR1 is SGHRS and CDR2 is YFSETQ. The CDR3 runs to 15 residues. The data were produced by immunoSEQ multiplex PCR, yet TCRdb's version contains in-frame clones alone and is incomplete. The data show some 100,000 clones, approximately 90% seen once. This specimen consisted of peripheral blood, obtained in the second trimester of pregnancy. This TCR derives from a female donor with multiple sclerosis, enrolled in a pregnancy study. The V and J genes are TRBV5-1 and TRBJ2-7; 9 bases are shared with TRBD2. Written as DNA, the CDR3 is TGCGCCAGCAGCTTTTCTAGCGGGGCTACCTACGAGCAGTACTTC. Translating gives CASSFSSGATYEQYF.